Below are 28 T cell receptor beta chains sequenced from a single sample in a study of blood T cells in healthy people across ages. Alongside a J-beta primer mix, a sample-barcoded 5' primer served in a second PCR lasting about 6 to 12 cycles. TCRdb itself ran the 5' RACE reads through MiXCR, one entry per CDR3 protein. The sample lists around 1,500,000 distinct CDR3 sequences; about 30% were seen once. Sample: blood. The receptors derive from a woman younger than 45 in good health.

The V call is TRBV6-1, the J call TRBJ1-2, with D tentatively TRBD1 (6 bases). The CDR3 sequence is 12 residues long. Trimming pared 10 bases from V and 1 base from J, leaving 10 bases between. CDR1 and CDR2 from the germline V gene are MNHNS and SASEGT. CDR3 DNA: TGTGCCAACAGGGTACTTAACTATGGCTACACCTTC. Residues: CANRVLNYGYTF.

V is TRBV7-2 and J is TRBJ1-1, with 8 positions matching TRBD1. This CDR3 has 14 amino acids. Trimming cost V 8 bases and J 2 bases; bases outside gene matches: 7. Germline values: CDR1 SGHTA, CDR2 FQGNSA. The CDR3 is CASGSRGPNTEAFF. The CDR3 DNA is TGTGCCAGCGGATCCAGGGGGCCAAACACTGAAGCTTTCTTT.

The rearrangement joins TRBV5-5 to TRBJ2-4, with D tentatively TRBD1 (5 bases). The germline CDR1 and CDR2 sequences are SGHKS and YYEKEE (reference sequence). The CDR3 consists of 16 residues. The V and J ends lost 0 bases and 0 bases respectively, with 10 bases between them. The CDR3 DNA sequence: TGTGCCAGCAGCTTGGGGGCAGGGCTAGCCAAAAACATTCAGTACTTC. Protein product: CASSLGAGLAKNIQYF.

This clonotype has a count of ten or more. This sequence joins TRBV25-1 and TRBJ2-1; 12 bases map to TRBD1. This CDR3 has 16 amino acids. Germline V CDR1 and CDR2: MGHDK, SYGVNS. Germline trimming cut 0 bases from V and 6 bases from J; bases unmatched to any gene: 3. CDR3 DNA sequence: TGTGCCAGCAGTGAATACGGGACAGGGGGCATCAATGAGCAGTTCTTC. Residues: CASSEYGTGGINEQFF.

This clonotype has a handful of counts. The gene calls are TRBV2 and TRBJ2-1; 16 bases line up with TRBD2. From germline, CDR1 is SNHLY and CDR2 FYNNEI. With V trimmed by 8 bases and J by 8 bases, 12 bases remained unmatched. This CDR3 is 17 amino acids long. Written as DNA, the CDR3 is TGTGCCAGCGGGGGGACTAGCGGGGGGGCCGGTGCGGATGAGCAGTTCTTC. Translation gives CASGGTSGGAGADEQFF.

The chain joins TRBV20-1 to TRBJ2-7, with 8 bases matching TRBD2. The V gene's germline CDR1 is DFQATT and CDR2 SNEGSKA (reference sequence). The CDR3 consists of 16 residues. The V and J ends lost 2 bases and 4 bases, in that order; junction bases with no gene match: 13. The CDR3 DNA follows: TGCAGTGCTAGACTCGTCTCTAGAGGCGGGGGGTACGAGCAGTACTTC. Its protein is CSARLVSRGGGYEQYF.

Only one count was recorded for this clonotype. V gene TRBV12-3 or TRBV12-4 combines with J gene TRBJ1-5, with TRBD1 as a possible D gene (6 bases). This CDR3 has 16 residues. Trimming stripped 1 base from V and 5 bases from J, with 15 bases between. The DNA of the CDR3 is TGTGCCAGCAGTTTAGGGGACGTGGGGGGCGATCAGCCCCAGCATTTT. Translating it yields CASSLGDVGGDQPQHF.

This clonotype has a count of ten or more. This rearrangement joins TRBV9 to TRBJ2-7, with TRBD2 identical over 8 bases. J was trimmed by 3 bases and V by 3 bases; bases with no gene match: 5. This CDR3 comprises 14 residues. In germline, CDR1 is SGDLS, CDR2 YYNGEE. CDR3 amino acids: CASSASGRDYEQYF. The CDR3 DNA is TGTGCCAGCAGCGCTTCCGGGAGGGACTACGAGCAGTACTTC.

On this clonotype: Its ends do not fully match the called genes, so a read error is possible. This chain joins TRBV29-1 and TRBJ1-4, with 7 bases lining up with TRBD1. The germline CDR1 and CDR2 sequences are SQVTM and ANQGSEA. This CDR3 contains 13 residues. This CDR3 is CSGKQGTNEKRFF. CDR3 in DNA: TGCAGCGGCAAACAGGGGACTAATGAAAAACGGTTTTTT.

This clonotype was recorded at least ten times. This chain connects TRBV7-2 to TRBJ2-7, with 8 bases matching TRBD2. The CDR3 loop spans 17 amino acids. With 5 bases clipped from V and 2 bases from J, the junction kept 14 bases outside the gene matches. Germline CDR1 and CDR2: SGHTA and FQGNSA. The CDR3 coding sequence is TGTGCCAGCAGCCATCCCTTGGCGGGAGGAATCACCTACGAGCAGTACTTC. This gives the protein CASSHPLAGGITYEQYF.

The V call is TRBV29-1, the J call TRBJ1-4; no definite D call. CDR3 length: 12 residues. Trimming pared 5 bases from V and 6 bases from J, leaving 10 bases between. In germline, CDR1 is SQVTM, CDR2 ANQGSEA. The DNA for the CDR3 is TGCAGCGTTAGTTTGGGTTATGAAAAACTGTTTTTT. Protein sequence: CSVSLGYEKLFF.

This clonotype was counted many times. The J gene is TRBJ2-7, the V gene TRBV29-1, with TRBD1 identical over 9 bases. With 5 bases clipped from V and 4 bases from J, the junction kept 9 bases outside the gene matches. Germline CDR1 and CDR2: SQVTM and ANQGSEA. The CDR3 is 14 amino acids. As DNA, the CDR3 is TGCAGCGTTTTGCTTGGGACAGGGACGTACGAGCAGTACTTC. It translates to CSVLLGTGTYEQYF.

This clonotype was observed many times. This sequence joins TRBV12-3 or TRBV12-4 and TRBJ2-7; a weak D match, TRBD1 (5 bases). Deletions cut 6 bases from V and 7 bases from J, with 16 bases between. This CDR3 has 13 amino acids. In nucleotides, the CDR3 is TGTGCCAGCAGCTCCAGGATCGCAGGGGAGCAGTACTTC. This translates into CASSSRIAGEQYF.

This clonotype appeared a few times. The CDR3 DNA reads as TGTGCCAGCAGTTTACAGGATAGCGGGGGCTACAATGAGCAGTTCTTC. The encoded protein is CASSLQDSGGYNEQFF. The genes are TRBV12-3 or TRBV12-4 and TRBJ2-1; 9 nucleotides align to TRBD2. Losses at the gene ends were 2 bases for V and 3 bases for J; bases not matched to a gene: 5. The CDR3 contains 16 residues.

The rearrangement links TRBV28 to TRBJ1-4, with no clear D. The CDR3 has 14 amino acids. Trimming pared 5 bases from V and 6 bases from J, leaving 13 bases between. CDR1 is MDHEN and CDR2 is SYDVKM in the germline V gene. CDR3 bases: TGTGCCAGCAGTCCGGTCGAGGGCGATGAAAAACTGTTTTTT. Translated, it gives CASSPVEGDEKLFF.

As concerns this clonotype: At one boundary the junction diverges from the germline segment, which might be a read error. The chain recombines TRBV5-1 with TRBJ2-3, with TRBD1 matching 7 bases. The CDR3 consists of 12 residues. Germline CDR1 SGHRS, CDR2 YFSETQ. Here the CDR3 DNA reads TGCGCCAGCAGCTTCGGGACAGATATGCAGTATTTT. Protein product: CASSFGTDMQYF.

This clonotype was observed a few times. V gene TRBV4-1 combines with J gene TRBJ1-2, with D possibly matching TRBD1 (5 bases). From germline, CDR1 is MGHRA and CDR2 YSYEKL. The CDR3 spans 14 residues. Trimming pared 3 bases from V and 7 bases from J, leaving 15 bases between. As DNA, the CDR3 is TGCGCCAGCAGCCAGTCAGTCAGGGACCCTGGCTACACCTTC. Translation gives CASSQSVRDPGYTF.

This clonotype was observed a handful of times. The chain uses TRBV6-1 and TRBJ2-7, with D hard to call. V was trimmed by 0 bases and J by 0 bases, leaving 9 bases between them. The germline gives CDR1 MNHNS, CDR2 SASEGT. This CDR3 is 15 amino acids long. The CDR3 DNA is TGTGCCAGCAGTGAAGCGGTCCGGAGCTCCTACGAGCAGTACTTC. It yields the protein CASSEAVRSSYEQYF.

A few counts support this clonotype. V gene TRBV9 combines with J gene TRBJ2-3; 7 bases fit TRBD1. CDR1 and CDR2 from the germline V gene are SGDLS and YYNGEE. CDR3 length: 16 residues. V was pared by 0 bases and J by 2 bases, with 6 bases of the junction left unmatched. This CDR3 is CASSVAAGTATDTQYF. For the CDR3, the DNA is TGTGCCAGCAGCGTAGCCGCTGGGACAGCCACAGATACGCAGTATTTT.

This clonotype was seen more than once but under ten times. The chain employs TRBV20-1 and TRBJ2-1, with 7 bases fitting TRBD2. The ends lost 0 bases at V and 6 bases at J; junction bases unmatched: 11. CDR3 length: 16 amino acids. Germline CDR1 DFQATT, CDR2 SNEGSKA (reference sequence). Here the CDR3 reads CSARDSGVTGGNEQFF. The CDR3 DNA follows: TGCAGTGCTAGAGATTCGGGCGTCACGGGGGGCAATGAGCAGTTCTTC.

This clonotype was counted only a few times. J is TRBJ2-7 and V is TRBV10-3, with 8 bases aligning to TRBD2. The assigned J gene may be wrong: the sequence end matches TRBJ2-1 better. The CDR3 length is 14 residues. The germline CDR1 and CDR2 sequences are ENHRY and SYGVKD. CDR3 in amino acids: CAISEVAGLSEQFF. CDR3 nucleotides: TGTGCCATCAGTGAAGTAGCGGGGTTAAGTGAGCAGTTCTTC.

This clonotype has more than one count but fewer than ten. The CDR3 DNA reads as TGTGCCAGCAGCCACACGGGGATCGTCTCTGGGGCCAACGTCCTGACTTTC. Its protein is CASSHTGIVSGANVLTF. This chain links TRBV25-1 with TRBJ2-6, with D perhaps matching TRBD2 (5 bases). Deletions cut 6 bases from V and 0 bases from J, with 15 bases between. The CDR3 runs to 17 residues. Germline CDR1 MGHDK, CDR2 SYGVNS.

The V call is TRBV20-1, the J call TRBJ2-7; D gene unclear. V lost 2 bases, J lost 3 bases, and 8 bases lay in between. The CDR3 runs to 12 residues. Germline V lookup: CDR1 DFQATT, CDR2 SNEGSKA (reference sequence). This chain's CDR3 is CSARTAVYEQYF. The CDR3 DNA sequence: TGCAGTGCTAGAACGGCTGTCTACGAGCAGTACTTC.

On this clonotype itself: Being one base from a much bigger clone, this may be a read error. This chain links TRBV9 with TRBJ2-4; 12 positions match TRBD2. The V gene's germline CDR1 is SGDLS and CDR2 YYNGEE. The CDR3 length is 17 residues. The CDR3 sequence: CASSPPGLAGGKETQDF. DNA for the CDR3: TGTGCCAGCAGCCCCCCGGGACTAGCGGGCGGAAAAGAGACCCAGGACTTC.

This clonotype was detected a few times. The chain recombines TRBV6-5 with TRBJ1-5; D perhaps matches TRBD1 (5 bases). Germline V gene data show CDR1 as MNHEY and CDR2 as SVGAGI. Trimming took 2 bases from V and 11 from J, leaving 13 bases between them. This CDR3 is built from 13 residues. The DNA for the CDR3 is TGTGCCAGCAGTTACGGGACGACCGGGGCCCAGCATTTT. It is translated as CASSYGTTGAQHF.

In its sample, this clonotype was seen a few times. At one boundary the junction diverges from the germline segment, which might be a read error. J is TRBJ2-1 and V is TRBV4-3; 7 bases map to TRBD2. Germline CDR1 is LGHNA and CDR2 is YSLEER. This CDR3 is built from 15 residues. Here the CDR3 reads CTSSQGPGTIYEQFF. CDR3 nucleotide sequence: TGCACCAGCAGCCAGGGACCCGGGACTATCTACGAGCAGTTCTTC.

This clonotype was detected many times. The chain employs TRBV9 and TRBJ2-5, with 9 positions matching TRBD2. V dropped 5 bases and J dropped 2; count of bases not matched to a gene: 10. Germline assignment: CDR1 SGDLS and CDR2 YYNGEE. The CDR3 has 16 amino acids. In DNA form, the CDR3 reads TGTGCCAGCAGTCGCGGGGCTAGCGGGGAACAAGAGACCCAGTACTTC. Its protein product is CASSRGASGEQETQYF.

Worth noting for this clonotype: The conserved final phenylalanine or tryptophan is absent from the CDR3, which likely points to a read error. The V and J genes are TRBV20-1 and TRBJ1-2, with a weak D call TRBD1 (5 bases). This CDR3 is 14 amino acids long. V was pared by 0 bases and J by 2 bases, with 10 bases between. CDR1 and CDR2 (germline): DFQATT, SNEGSKA (reference sequence). The CDR3 bases are TGCAGTGCTAGAGATCAGCGGGGGAACTATGGCTACACCGTC. It codes for CSARDQRGNYGYTV.